The 29 T cell receptor beta chains below were found in one sample sequenced in a study of blood T cell repertoires in COVID-19. This table comes from immunoSEQ multiplex PCR, and its TCRdb copy is limited to in-frame clones, with some not included. The sample lists some 220,000 clones, 80% occurring once. Sequences were obtained from peripheral blood. Every receptor here comes from a woman in her seventies with acute or convalescent COVID-19.

J is TRBJ2-3 and V is TRBV24-1; D is perhaps TRBD2 (7 bases). CDR1 and CDR2 from the germline V gene are KGHDR and SFDVKD. The V gene lost 6 bases and the J gene lost 0 bases, with 15 bases spanning the gap. This CDR3 has 16 amino acids. CDR3 loop: CATSLTGGPSTDTQYF. The CDR3 coding sequence is TGTGCCACCAGTTTGACGGGGGGCCCCAGCACAGATACGCAGTATTTT.

The chain joins TRBV10-3 to TRBJ2-3; weak D call: TRBD2 (6 bases). Germline lookup yields CDR1 ENHRY and CDR2 SYGVKD. The CDR3 is 14 residues long. Trimming stripped 3 bases from V and 1 base from J, with 8 bases between. CDR3 loop: CAISEPSGTDTQYF. As DNA, the CDR3 is TGTGCCATCAGTGAACCTAGCGGCACAGATACGCAGTATTTT.

The rearrangement joins TRBV25-1 to TRBJ2-7, with TRBD2 matching over 8 bases. The CDR3 has 15 amino acids. The ends lost 4 bases at V and 6 bases at J; junction bases unmatched: 11. Germline V gene sequence: CDR1 MGHDK, CDR2 SYGVNS. This CDR3 is CASSASGGASSEQYF. Here the CDR3 DNA reads TGTGCCAGCAGTGCATCCGGGGGGGCTAGTAGCGAGCAGTACTTC.

The chain recombines TRBV3-1 (or the pseudogene TRBV3-2) with TRBJ1-1; D is possibly TRBD1 (5 bases). Trimming removed 5 bases at V and 3 bases at J, with 16 bases between. The CDR3 loop spans 15 amino acids. From germline, CDR1 is LGHDT and CDR2 YNNKEL (reference sequence). The CDR3: CASSFRAGGDTEAFF. CDR3 DNA: TGTGCCAGCAGCTTCCGGGCCGGAGGGGACACTGAAGCTTTCTTT.

V is TRBV11-2 and J is TRBJ1-2; D gene unclear. Germline V lookup: CDR1 SGHAT, CDR2 FQNNGV. The CDR3 length is 12 residues. The V and J ends lost 6 bases and 4 bases respectively, with 9 bases between them. The chain's CDR3 is CASSPGFYGYTF. The CDR3 DNA is TGTGCCAGCAGTCCAGGCTTCTATGGCTACACCTTC. The whole variable domain, filled in from reference TRBV11-2 and TRBJ1-2, reads EAGVAQSPRYKIIEKRQSVAFWCNPISGHATLYWYQQILGQGPKLLIQFQNNGVVDDSQLPKDRFSAERLKGVDSTLKIQPAKLEDSAVYLCASSPGFYGYTFGSGTRLTVV.

The genes are TRBV30 and TRBJ1-6; no reliable D call. Per the germline V gene, CDR1 is GTSNPN and CDR2 is SVGIG (reference sequence). Trimming shortened V by 5 bases and J by 9 bases, and 8 bases separated the two germline ends. This CDR3 contains 11 residues. The CDR3 bases are TGTGCCTGGTCTCAGGCTTCACCCCTCCACTTT. It yields the protein CAWSQASPLHF.

The chain couples TRBV7-2 to TRBJ1-6, with 9 bases matching TRBD1. Trimming removed 9 bases from V and 9 bases from J; junction bases left unmatched: 12. CDR3 length: 15 residues. The germline gives CDR1 SGHTA, CDR2 FQGNSA. CDR3 protein: CASFPGQGIPSPLHF. The CDR3 DNA is TGTGCCAGTTTCCCGGGACAGGGAATCCCTTCACCCCTCCACTTT.

The rearrangement joins TRBV4-1 to TRBJ2-7; TRBD1 might be the D (5 bases). CDR1 MGHRA and CDR2 YSYEKL come from the germline V gene. The V gene lost 5 bases and the J gene lost 5 bases, with 13 bases spanning the gap. The CDR3 consists of 13 residues. DNA for the CDR3: TGCGCCAGCAGCTCAAAGTGGGGCCACGAGCAGTACTTC. The encoded protein is CASSSKWGHEQYF.

The chain recombines TRBV7-3 with TRBJ1-6; no clear D. V was cut by 4 bases and J by 7 bases, with 14 bases left in between. The CDR3 is 15 residues long. CDR1 is SGHTA, CDR2 FQGTGA, per germline. CDR3 in DNA: TGTGCCAGCAGCTCATTGCCCAAAGAGAATTCACCCCTCCACTTT. Its translation: CASSSLPKENSPLHF.

The gene calls are TRBV11-2 and TRBJ2-5; D is undetermined. The CDR3 is 12 residues long. V dropped 0 bases and J dropped 4 bases, with 3 bases sitting between them. Germline V CDR1 and CDR2: SGHAT, FQNNGV. For the CDR3, the DNA is TGTGCCAGCAGCTTAGAGCGAGAGACCCAGTACTTC. Encoded protein: CASSLERETQYF. Full variable domain (remainder filled in from reference TRBV11-2 and TRBJ2-5): EAGVAQSPRYKIIEKRQSVAFWCNPISGHATLYWYQQILGQGPKLLIQFQNNGVVDDSQLPKDRFSAERLKGVDSTLKIQPAKLEDSAVYLCASSLERETQYFGPGTRLLVL.

The chain joins TRBV5-6 to TRBJ1-3, with D unresolved. Germline CDR1 reads SGHDT; CDR2 reads YYEEEE. Deletions cut 0 bases from V and 7 bases from J, with 11 bases between. This CDR3 has 14 amino acids. The CDR3 nucleotides are TGTGCCAGCAGCTTGGGGGCCCTCAGGAACACCATATATTTT. This sequence encodes CASSLGALRNTIYF.

This chain joins TRBV5-4 and TRBJ2-7; 10 positions match TRBD2. The length of the CDR3 is 16 residues. The junction had 4 bases not matched to a gene; V was cut back by 0 bases and J by 1 base. Germline V gene data show CDR1 as SGHNT and CDR2 as YYREEE (reference sequence). CDR3 nucleotide sequence: TGTGCCAGCAGCTTGGGTGGACTAGCGGAATCCTACGAGCAGTACGTC. Translating it yields CASSLGGLAESYEQYV.

Regarding this clone: One end of the junction fails to match germline, which may point to a read error. The rearrangement links TRBV7-2 to TRBJ2-7, with D maybe TRBD1 (6 bases). CDR1 is SGHTA, CDR2 FQGNSA, per germline. The CDR3 consists of 14 residues. Here the CDR3 DNA reads TGTGCCAACAGCTCCAGACAGGACTCCTACGAGCAGTACTTC. Its protein product is CANSSRQDSYEQYF.

This chain links TRBV6-5 with TRBJ1-6; D not resolved. V was shortened by 4 bases and J by 9 bases, with 7 bases between the two germline ends. The CDR3 loop spans 12 amino acids. From germline, CDR1 is MNHEY and CDR2 SVGAGI. CDR3 protein: CASSWRGSPLHF. CDR3 nucleotide sequence: TGTGCCAGCAGTTGGCGGGGTTCACCCCTCCACTTT.

The genes are TRBV4-2 and TRBJ1-1, with TRBD1 matching over 9 bases. Unmatched junction bases numbered 9, after V lost 1 base and J lost 0 bases. CDR3 length: 18 residues. Germline CDR1 is LGHNA and CDR2 is YNFKEQ. The CDR3 sequence: CASSQGGGQGVMNTEAFF. The CDR3 nucleotides read TGTGCCAGCAGCCAAGGGGGGGGACAGGGAGTGATGAACACTGAAGCTTTCTTT.

This clone was counted between two and nine times. The rearrangement joins TRBV2 to TRBJ1-1; 7 positions match TRBD1. V dropped 7 bases and J dropped 1; count of bases not matched to a gene: 9. Germline CDR1 reads SNHLY; CDR2 reads FYNNEI. The CDR3 extends over 15 amino acids. This CDR3 reads CASKGPRTGNTEAFF. The CDR3 DNA reads as TGTGCCAGCAAAGGCCCCAGGACAGGGAACACTGAAGCTTTCTTT.

A few counts support this clone. J is TRBJ2-7 and V is TRBV14, with 11 bases lining up with TRBD1. V lost 4 bases and J lost 3; bases outside the gene matches: 8. The germline CDR1 and CDR2 sequences are SGHDN and FVKESK. This CDR3 comprises 16 residues. In DNA, the CDR3 is TGTGCCAGCAGCCTACCCGGGACAGGGGGAATCTACGAGCAGTACTTC. It translates to CASSLPGTGGIYEQYF.

This clone occurred a few times. V usage is TRBV3-1 (or the pseudogene TRBV3-2) and J usage is TRBJ2-3; TRBD2 matches at 8 bases. V lost 5 bases and J lost 6; bases outside the gene matches: 10. This CDR3 is built from 15 residues. Germline-derived CDR1 and CDR2 are LGHDT and YNNKEL (reference sequence). The CDR3 reads CASSYRGGLWDTQYF. The CDR3 nucleotides read TGTGCCAGCAGCTATCGCGGGGGGCTTTGGGATACGCAGTATTTT.

This sequence joins TRBV19 and TRBJ2-2, with D possibly being TRBD2 (6 bases). V was clipped by 7 bases and J by 5 bases, with 14 bases between them. The germline gives CDR1 LNHDA, CDR2 SQIVND (reference sequence). The CDR3 is made up of 14 amino acids. CDR3 nucleotides: TGTGCCAGTAATCAACCGGGGAGGACCGGGGAGCTGTTTTTT. Translation: CASNQPGRTGELFF.

The CDR3 nucleotides read TGTGCCAGCAGCCAAGATCGGGAAGGAGCGAACACCTTC. It encodes CASSQDREGANTF. The chain is built from TRBV3-1 (or the pseudogene TRBV3-2) and TRBJ1-2; D gene unclear. Trimming took off 0 bases at V and 12 bases at J, with 14 bases between the two ends. This CDR3 spans 13 amino acids. Germline lookup yields CDR1 LGHDT and CDR2 YNNKEL (reference sequence).

The chain is built from TRBV5-4 and TRBJ2-7; D is perhaps TRBD1 (6 bases). V was clipped by 1 base and J by 2 bases, with 7 bases between them. The germline CDR1 and CDR2 sequences are SGHNT and YYREEE (reference sequence). This CDR3 is built from 13 residues. The CDR3 bases are TGTGCCAGCAGCTTGCAGGGGACCTACGAGCAGTACTTC. This gives the protein CASSLQGTYEQYF.

This chain joins TRBV19 and TRBJ2-7; 14 bases are a match to TRBD2. J was trimmed by 4 bases and V by 4 bases; bases with no gene match: 3. This CDR3 contains 15 residues. Per germline, CDR1 LNHDA and CDR2 SQIVND (reference sequence). The CDR3 coding sequence is TGTGCCAGTAGTAGGACTAGCGGGGGGTCATACGAGCAGTACTTC. Its translation: CASSRTSGGSYEQYF.

This chain joins TRBV4-1 and TRBJ1-1; D ambiguous. In germline, CDR1 is MGHRA, CDR2 YSYEKL. This CDR3 has 13 amino acids. V lost 1 base to trimming and J lost 7 bases, with 10 bases between them. CDR3 coding DNA: TGCGCCAGCAGCCAAGCACCAGCGGGTGAAGCTTTCTTT. Encoded protein: CASSQAPAGEAFF.

The chain employs TRBV6-5 and TRBJ2-1; 9 bases are a match to TRBD2. Germline lookup yields CDR1 MNHEY and CDR2 SVGAGI. The CDR3 covers 14 residues. The J segment lost 5 bases and the V segment lost 4 bases, leaving 3 bases of the junction unmatched. The CDR3 DNA is TGTGCCAGCAGTTTGCGGGGGGGCAACAATGAGCAGTTCTTC. It codes for CASSLRGGNNEQFF.

The chain links TRBV29-1 to TRBJ2-2; 8 nucleotides match TRBD1. The CDR3 is 14 residues long. Germline loops: CDR1 SQVTM, CDR2 ANQGSEA. The ends lost 7 bases at V and 3 bases at J; junction bases unmatched: 7. The CDR3 coding sequence is TGCAGCGCAACAGGGGGAAAGGACACCGGGGAGCTGTTTTTT. This sequence encodes CSATGGKDTGELFF.

The chain links TRBV2 to TRBJ2-5; TRBD1 is a possible D gene (6 bases). The V gene's germline CDR1 is SNHLY and CDR2 FYNNEI. With 5 bases removed from V and 1 base from J, the gap between germline ends came to 11 bases. This CDR3 spans 14 amino acids. The CDR3, as DNA: TGTGCCAGCAGTTCCGGACAGCCCCAAGAGACCCAGTACTTC. Its translation: CASSSGQPQETQYF.

The sample holds a few counts of this clone. V usage is TRBV10-1 and J usage is TRBJ1-1, with 10 bases aligning to TRBD1. The CDR3 extends over 14 amino acids. J lost 3 bases, V lost 6 bases, and 4 bases had no gene match. The germline V gene encodes CDR1 WNHNN and CDR2 SYGVQD (reference sequence). The CDR3 sequence is CASRAGTGDTEAFF. In nucleotides, the CDR3 is TGCGCCAGCAGAGCCGGGACAGGGGACACTGAAGCTTTCTTT.

The rearrangement uses TRBV4-1 and TRBJ2-3, with D perhaps matching TRBD2 (6 bases). Germline-derived CDR1 and CDR2 are MGHRA and YSYEKL. V shed 3 bases and J shed 5 bases, with 21 bases lying between them. The CDR3 is 17 amino acids. CDR3 sequence reads: CASSHTIGDSALDTQYF. CDR3 sequence (DNA): TGCGCCAGCAGCCACACCATCGGGGACTCCGCTTTAGATACGCAGTATTTT.

The chain couples TRBV3-1 (or the pseudogene TRBV3-2) to TRBJ2-3, with 16 bases identical to TRBD2. CDR1 and CDR2 (germline): LGHDT, YNNKEL (reference sequence). Germline trimming cut 1 base from V and 4 bases from J; bases unmatched to any gene: 11. The CDR3 covers 20 residues. CDR3 sequence: CASSQVPPGLAGGIADTQYF. The CDR3 DNA is TGTGCCAGCAGCCAAGTCCCTCCGGGACTAGCGGGGGGGATCGCAGATACGCAGTATTTT.